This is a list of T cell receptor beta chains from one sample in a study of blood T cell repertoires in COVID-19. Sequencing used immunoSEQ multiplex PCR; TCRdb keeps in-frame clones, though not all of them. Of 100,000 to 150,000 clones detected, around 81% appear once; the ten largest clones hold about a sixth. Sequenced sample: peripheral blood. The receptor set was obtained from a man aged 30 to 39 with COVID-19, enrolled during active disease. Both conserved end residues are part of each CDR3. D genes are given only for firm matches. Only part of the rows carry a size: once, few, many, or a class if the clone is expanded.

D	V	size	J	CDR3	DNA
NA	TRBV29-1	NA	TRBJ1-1	CSVAGAEDTEAFF	TGCAGCGTTGCAGGGGCTGAGGACACTGAAGCTTTCTTT
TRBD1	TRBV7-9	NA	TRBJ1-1	CASSFRNGGTAEAFF	TGTGCCAGCAGCTTTCGGAACGGAGGGACAGCGGAAGCTTTCTTT
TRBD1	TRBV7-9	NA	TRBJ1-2	CASSLGPPRKDRGRGYTF	TGTGCCAGCAGCTTAGGCCCCCCTCGAAAGGACAGGGGCCGTGGCTACACCTTC
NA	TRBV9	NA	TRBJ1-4	CASSVLGGVNEKLFF	TGTGCCAGCAGCGTGTTAGGCGGGGTAAATGAAAAACTGTTTTTT
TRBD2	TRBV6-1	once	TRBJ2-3	CASSEAPGLTLYTQYF	TGTGCCAGCAGTGAAGCCCCGGGACTAACCCTTTATACGCAGTATTTT
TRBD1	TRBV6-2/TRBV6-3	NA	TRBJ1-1	CASSNGQGATEAFF	TGTGCCAGCAGTAACGGACAGGGGGCGACTGAAGCTTTCTTT
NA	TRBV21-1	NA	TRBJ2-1	CASSKSAGGRADNEQFF	TGTGCCAGCAGCAAAAGCGCTGGCGGGAGGGCCGACAATGAGCAGTTCTTC
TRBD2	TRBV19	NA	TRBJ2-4	CASSIAGTSFQYF	TGTGCCAGTAGTATAGCAGGGACTAGTTTTCAGTACTTC
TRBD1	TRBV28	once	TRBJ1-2	CASRGPGQASDNRHYGYTF	TGTGCCAGCAGAGGACCGGGACAGGCTTCGGATAACCGTCACTATGGCTACACCTTC
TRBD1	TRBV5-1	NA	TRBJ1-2	CASSLEGLGTGIGNYGYTF	TGCGCCAGCAGCTTGGAAGGGCTCGGGACAGGGATTGGTAACTATGGCTACACCTTC
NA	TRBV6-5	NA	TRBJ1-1	CASNVGGGMAFF	TGTGCCAGCAATGTGGGAGGGGGTATGGCTTTCTTT
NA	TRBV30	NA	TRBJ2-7	CAWSPRQGGYEQYF	TGTGCCTGGAGTCCAAGACAGGGAGGCTACGAGCAGTACTTC
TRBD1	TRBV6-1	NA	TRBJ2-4	CASSERDRARDIQYF	TGTGCCAGCAGTGAGCGGGACAGGGCCAGGGACATTCAGTACTTC
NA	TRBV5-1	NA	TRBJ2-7	CASSLGGTPSVNFNEQYF	TGCGCCAGCAGCTTGGGGGGGACACCCTCCGTGAACTTCAACGAGCAGTACTTC
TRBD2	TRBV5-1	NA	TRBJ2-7	CASSLGLAGAGSYEQYF	TGCGCCAGCAGCCTAGGACTAGCGGGGGCTGGGTCCTACGAGCAGTACTTC
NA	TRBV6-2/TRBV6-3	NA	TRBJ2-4	CASSHTFQGTDSKNIQYF	TGTGCCAGCAGCCACACCTTTCAGGGGACCGACTCCAAAAACATTCAGTACTTC
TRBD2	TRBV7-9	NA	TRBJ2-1	CASSLTSGRARPSNEQFF	TGTGCCAGCAGCTTAACTAGCGGGAGGGCCCGTCCCTCCAATGAGCAGTTCTTC
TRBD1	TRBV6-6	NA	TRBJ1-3	CASSPRDRDFPGNTIYF	TGTGCCAGCAGTCCCCGGGACAGGGATTTTCCTGGAAACACCATATATTTT
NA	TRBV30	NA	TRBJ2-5	CAWYGDSPGETQYF	TGTGCCTGGTATGGGGACTCCCCGGGAGAGACCCAGTACTTC
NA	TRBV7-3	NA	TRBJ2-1	CASSLERGTGGFYNEQFF	TGTGCCAGCAGCTTAGAGAGGGGGACGGGAGGCTTCTACAATGAGCAGTTCTTC
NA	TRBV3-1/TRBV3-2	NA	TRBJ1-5	CASSQDSREDQPQHF	TGTGCCAGCAGCCAAGATTCCAGGGAGGATCAGCCCCAGCATTTT
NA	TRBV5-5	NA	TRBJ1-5	CASSLLGNQPQHF	TGTGCCAGCAGCTTGCTCGGCAATCAGCCCCAGCATTTT